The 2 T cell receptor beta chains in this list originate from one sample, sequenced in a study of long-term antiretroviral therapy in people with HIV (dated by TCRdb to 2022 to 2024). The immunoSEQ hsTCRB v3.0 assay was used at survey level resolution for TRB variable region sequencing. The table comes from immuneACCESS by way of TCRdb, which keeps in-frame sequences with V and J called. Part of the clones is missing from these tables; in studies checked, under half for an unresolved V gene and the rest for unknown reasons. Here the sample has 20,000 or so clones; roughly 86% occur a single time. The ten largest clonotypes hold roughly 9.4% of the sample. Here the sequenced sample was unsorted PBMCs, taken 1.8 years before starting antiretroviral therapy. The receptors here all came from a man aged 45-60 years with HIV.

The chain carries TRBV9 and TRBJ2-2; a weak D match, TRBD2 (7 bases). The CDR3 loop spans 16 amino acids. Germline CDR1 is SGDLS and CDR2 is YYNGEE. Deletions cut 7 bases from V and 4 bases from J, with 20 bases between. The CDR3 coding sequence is TGTGCCAGCGGGGGTCCGGGGGGCGAGATCACCGGGGAGCTGTTTTTT. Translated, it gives CASGGPGGEITGELFF.

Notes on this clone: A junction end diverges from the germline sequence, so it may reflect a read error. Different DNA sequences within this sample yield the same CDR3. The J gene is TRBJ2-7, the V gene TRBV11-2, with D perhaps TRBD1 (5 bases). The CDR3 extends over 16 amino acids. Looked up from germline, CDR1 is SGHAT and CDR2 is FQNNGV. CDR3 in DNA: TGTGCCAGCAGCTTACCTACATGGGGCAGTTCCTACGAGCAGTACTTT. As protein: CASSLPTWGSSYEQYF.